This T cell receptor beta chain was identified during a study of blood T cell repertoires in COVID-19. As for the study in general: Whether acute or convalescent, the COVID-19 samples came from the United States, Italy and Spain.

The CDR3 is 13 amino acids. The germline V and J ends were trimmed by 1 base and 1 base, with 4 bases remaining between them. Germline V lookup: CDR1 LGHNA, CDR2 YNFKEQ. Only in-frame clones appear in the TCRdb table, and some are missing; sequencing was by immunoSEQ multiplex PCR. The table records 160,000 or so clones, 70% to 90% of them present only once. The sample holds one count of this clone. The clonotype originates from a woman between 50 and 59 years old who had recovered from COVID-19. The chain has TRBV4-2 and TRBJ2-5; no firm D call. The sequencing sample was made of PBMCs or T cells enriched from blood (not recorded which). CDR3 residues: CASSQGAQETQYF. The CDR3 DNA reads TGTGCCAGCAGCCAAGGGGCCCAAGAGACCCAGTACTTC.